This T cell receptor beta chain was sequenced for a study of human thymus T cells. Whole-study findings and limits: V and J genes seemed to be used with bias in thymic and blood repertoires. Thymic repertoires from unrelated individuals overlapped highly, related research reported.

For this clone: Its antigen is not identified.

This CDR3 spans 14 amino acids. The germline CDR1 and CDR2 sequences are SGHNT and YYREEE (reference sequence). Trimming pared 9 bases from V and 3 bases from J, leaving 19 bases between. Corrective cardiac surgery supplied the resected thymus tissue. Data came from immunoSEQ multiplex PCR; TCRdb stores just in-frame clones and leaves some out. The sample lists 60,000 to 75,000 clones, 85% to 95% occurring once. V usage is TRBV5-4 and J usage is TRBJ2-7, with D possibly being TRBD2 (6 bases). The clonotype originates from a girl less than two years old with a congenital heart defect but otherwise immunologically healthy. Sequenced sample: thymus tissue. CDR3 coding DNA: TGTGCCATTTCGGGCGGGGATACGTTCTACGAGCAGTACTTC. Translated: CAISGGDTFYEQYF.